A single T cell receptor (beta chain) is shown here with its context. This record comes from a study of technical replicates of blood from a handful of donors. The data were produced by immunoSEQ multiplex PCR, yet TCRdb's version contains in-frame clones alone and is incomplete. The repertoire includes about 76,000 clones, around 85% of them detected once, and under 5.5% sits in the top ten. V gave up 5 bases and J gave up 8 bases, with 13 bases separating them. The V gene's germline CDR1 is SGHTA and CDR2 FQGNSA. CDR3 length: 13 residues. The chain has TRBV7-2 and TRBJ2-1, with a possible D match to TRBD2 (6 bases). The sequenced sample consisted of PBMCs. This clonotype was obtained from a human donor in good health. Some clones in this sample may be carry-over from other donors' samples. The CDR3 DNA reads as TGTGCCAGCAGCCGGACTACTTGGGATGAGCAGTTCTTC. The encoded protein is CASSRTTWDEQFF.